The clone carrying this T cell receptor beta chain was picked up many times. The target antigen is unknown. RNA transcripts gave rise to amplified TCR beta CDR3 regions. First-round RT-PCR targeting the TCR CDR3 was performed with the HTBI primer set. TCRdb fed the multiplex PCR reads into MiXCR, producing one record per CDR3 protein. Among roughly 750,000 distinct CDR3 sequences listed, roughly 15% were seen once. This sample stems from a study of T cells in Graves' hyperthyroidism and ophthalmopathy. CDR1 and CDR2 from the germline V gene are SGHTA and FQGNSA. J gave up 4 bases and V 2 bases, and 3 bases lay outside the gene matches. The CDR3 is 14 residues long. General study findings and limits: The model made its ophthalmopathy prediction, and onset followed a median around six months later.

The sample taken for sequencing was blood. This receptor was obtained from a man younger than 35 with Graves' hyperthyroidism. This chain joins TRBV7-2 and TRBJ2-5; TRBD2 agrees at 8 bases. The CDR3 coding sequence is TGTGCCAGCAGCTTAATGAGCGGGGGAGAGACCCAGTACTTC. Translation gives CASSLMSGGETQYF.